Presented here are 5 T cell receptor beta chains from one specimen sequenced in a study of T cells in Graves' hyperthyroidism and ophthalmopathy. What was amplified from RNA transcripts were TCR beta CDR3 regions. In the first-round RT-PCR of the TCR CDR3, the HTBI primer set was used. TCRdb redid the calling of the multiplex PCR reads with MiXCR, one entry per CDR3 protein. The sample comprises about 530,000 distinct CDR3 sequences, 17% of which are singletons, and 15% to 20% rests with the top ten. The sequencing input was blood. These TCRs come from a woman aged 18-30 years with Graves' ophthalmopathy.

This clonotype was recorded at least ten times. The gene calls are TRBV30 and TRBJ1-1; D may be TRBD1 (5 bases). The CDR3 contains 13 residues. Germline V gives CDR1 GTSNPN, CDR2 SVGIG (reference sequence). V lost 2 bases and J lost 7, with 14 bases in between. CDR3 amino acids: CAWSHLQGNEAFF. The CDR3 DNA reads as TGTGCCTGGAGTCACCTGCAGGGTAATGAAGCTTTCTTT.

The chain carries TRBV20-1 and TRBJ2-1, with D unresolved. The CDR3 is 15 amino acids. Per germline, CDR1 DFQATT and CDR2 SNEGSKA (reference sequence). The CDR3 coding sequence is TGCAGCAGTAGGCCCAGGACGGACTCCTACAATGAGCAGTTCTTC. It translates to CSSRPRTDSYNEQFF.

This chain joins TRBV27 and TRBJ2-7, with D perhaps matching TRBD1 (6 bases). This CDR3 is 14 amino acids long. Germline CDR1 is MNHEY and CDR2 is SMNVEV (reference sequence). The V end lost 3 bases, the J end lost 2 bases, and 11 bases lay between the germline ends. Written as DNA, the CDR3 is TGTGCCAGCAGTTTTTACAGGGACACCTACGAGCAGTACTTC. Protein sequence: CASSFYRDTYEQYF.

This clonotype was counted at least ten times. CDR3 in DNA: TGTGCCAGCAGCACCCGACAGGGGATGAACACTGAAGCTTTCTTT. Protein: CASSTRQGMNTEAFF. The chain links TRBV11-2 to TRBJ1-1; 8 nucleotides line up with TRBD1. This CDR3 has 15 amino acids. Germline V gene sequence: CDR1 SGHAT, CDR2 FQNNGV. J gave up 0 bases and V 5 bases, and 5 bases lay outside the gene matches.

V is TRBV15 and J is TRBJ2-5, with 8 nucleotides matching TRBD1. The V gene's germline CDR1 is LNHNV and CDR2 YYDKDF (reference sequence). V was clipped by 4 bases and J by 2 bases; unmatched bases: 3. The CDR3 is made up of 14 amino acids. The CDR3 reads CATSTRQGQETQYF. The DNA for the CDR3 is TGTGCCACCAGCACCCGACAGGGGCAAGAGACCCAGTACTTC.